The 28 T cell receptor beta chains given below trace back to one sample, sequenced in a study of cytomegalovirus exposure and HLA in healthy donors. PCR amplification relied on 60 Vbeta primers (plus 13 Jbeta primers). The repertoire was sequenced with immunoSEQ multiplex PCR; TCRdb's copy has only in-frame clones and lacks some. The sample includes some 150,000 clones, 82% of them seen just once. Sequencing input: PBMCs. These TCRs come from a man between 18 and 35 years old in good health and CMV-seropositive.

Here the CDR3 reads CASSSIAGVGANVLTF. DNA of the CDR3: TGTGCCAGCAGCTCAATTGCAGGGGTTGGGGCCAACGTCCTGACTTTC. The rearrangement uses TRBV7-8 and TRBJ2-6; maybe TRBD1 (6 bases). Germline CDR1 SGHVS, CDR2 FQNEAQ. Trimming took 4 bases from V and 3 from J, leaving 13 bases between them. The CDR3 is 16 amino acids.

J is TRBJ1-4 and V is TRBV4-1; D is undetermined. Germline V gene lookup returns CDR1 MGHRA and CDR2 YSYEKL. V lost 2 bases and J lost 4, with 14 bases in between. CDR3 length: 16 residues. CDR3 in amino acids: CASSQLLGMVNEKLFF. The CDR3 DNA follows: TGCGCCAGCAGCCAACTCCTCGGGATGGTTAATGAAAAACTGTTTTTT.

This clone has more than one count but fewer than ten. V and J are TRBV5-1 and TRBJ1-1; D perhaps matches TRBD1 (5 bases). Germline V lookup: CDR1 SGHRS, CDR2 YFSETQ. The germline V and J ends were trimmed by 1 base and 5 bases, with 12 bases remaining between them. The CDR3 consists of 14 residues. The CDR3 spells CASSLLGGFTEAFF. CDR3 in DNA: TGCGCCAGCAGCTTGCTCGGGGGGTTTACTGAAGCTTTCTTT.

The rearrangement joins TRBV2 to TRBJ1-5, with a possible D match to TRBD1 (5 bases). The CDR3 has 14 residues. V shed 3 bases and J shed 4 bases, with 10 bases lying between them. CDR1 and CDR2 (germline): SNHLY, FYNNEI. CDR3 residues: CASSDRVENQPQHF. CDR3 DNA sequence: TGTGCCAGCAGTGACAGGGTGGAGAATCAGCCCCAGCATTTT. Full variable domain (remainder filled in from reference TRBV2 and TRBJ1-5): EPEVTQTPSHQVTQMGQEVILRCVPISNHLYFYWYRQILGQKVEFLVSFYNNEISEKSEIFDDQFSVERPDGSNFTLKIRSTKLEDSAMYFCASSDRVENQPQHFGDGTRLSIL.

The genes are TRBV19 and TRBJ1-5; 8 bases are shared with TRBD1. V lost 6 bases, J lost 4 bases, and 5 bases stayed unmatched. CDR1 and CDR2 from the germline V gene are LNHDA and SQIVND (reference sequence). The CDR3 extends over 14 amino acids. The CDR3 here is CASRTGDGNQPQHF. As DNA, the CDR3 is TGTGCCAGTAGGACAGGGGACGGAAATCAGCCCCAGCATTTT.

V is TRBV7-8 and J is TRBJ2-3, with 9 bases lining up with TRBD2. The ends lost 5 bases at V and 5 bases at J; junction bases unmatched: 5. This CDR3 has 14 residues. Looked up from germline, CDR1 is SGHVS and CDR2 is FQNEAQ. Here the CDR3 DNA reads TGTGCCAGCAGCCTGCGGGAGGGCCTAGATACGCAGTATTTT. Protein sequence: CASSLREGLDTQYF.

The rearrangement uses TRBV6-5 and TRBJ1-2, with 7 bases aligning to TRBD1. CDR1 MNHEY and CDR2 SVGAGI come from the germline V gene. V shed 6 bases and J 0 bases; nucleotides not matched to a gene: 1. The CDR3 consists of 13 residues. The CDR3 loop reads CASRGTANYGYTF. The CDR3 nucleotides read TGTGCCAGCAGGGGGACAGCTAACTATGGCTACACCTTC.

The J gene is TRBJ1-1, the V gene TRBV6-1; D is unclear. This CDR3 has 15 residues. Germline values: CDR1 MNHNS, CDR2 SASEGT. V lost 1 base to trimming and J lost 0 bases, with 9 bases between them. The CDR3 region is CASSEGRDMNTEAFF. DNA for the CDR3: TGTGCCAGCAGTGAAGGGAGGGATATGAACACTGAAGCTTTCTTT.

The J gene is TRBJ1-3, the V gene TRBV9, with D possibly being TRBD1 (6 bases). Germline V gives CDR1 SGDLS, CDR2 YYNGEE. The CDR3 is made up of 15 amino acids. V lost 0 bases to trimming and J lost 6 bases, with 13 bases between them. This chain's CDR3 is CASSVATGWLNTIYF. As DNA, the CDR3 is TGTGCCAGCAGCGTAGCTACAGGGTGGTTAAACACCATATATTTT. Drawing the rest from reference TRBV9 and TRBJ1-3, the complete variable domain is DSGVTQTPKHLITATGQRVTLRCSPRSGDLSVYWYQQSLDQGLQFLIQYYNGEERAKGNILERFSAQQFPDLHSELNLSSLELGDSALYFCASSVATGWLNTIYFGEGSWLTVV.

This sequence joins TRBV28 and TRBJ1-4; a weak D match, TRBD1 (6 bases). The CDR3 contains 14 residues. V was trimmed by 3 bases and J by 8 bases, leaving 13 bases between them. From germline, CDR1 is MDHEN and CDR2 SYDVKM. The CDR3 is CASSLSGAGEKLFF. CDR3 DNA sequence: TGTGCCAGCAGTTTGTCAGGGGCGGGCGAAAAACTGTTTTTT.

The chain uses TRBV7-9 and TRBJ2-3; 9 positions match TRBD1. CDR1 is SEHNR and CDR2 is FQNEAQ in the germline V gene (reference sequence). This CDR3 is 14 amino acids long. The J segment lost 5 bases and the V segment lost 4 bases, leaving 4 bases of the junction unmatched. This CDR3 is CASSSGTGIDTQYF. CDR3 sequence (DNA): TGTGCCAGCAGCTCCGGGACAGGGATAGATACGCAGTATTTT.

This clone was seen just once. The chain combines TRBV7-9 with TRBJ2-1; TRBD2 matches at 14 bases. This CDR3 region has 18 residues. V lost 4 bases and J lost 8; bases outside the gene matches: 13. From germline, CDR1 is SEHNR and CDR2 FQNEAQ (reference sequence). Here the CDR3 reads CASSSLAGTSGRWDEQFF. In DNA, the CDR3 is TGTGCCAGCAGCTCCTTAGCCGGGACTAGCGGGAGATGGGATGAGCAGTTCTTC.

J is TRBJ1-2 and V is TRBV5-4; possibly TRBD1 for D (6 bases). Germline V lookup: CDR1 SGHNT, CDR2 YYREEE (reference sequence). The CDR3 totals 13 residues. V dropped 4 bases and J dropped 8 bases, with 15 bases sitting between them. The CDR3 coding sequence is TGTGCCAGCAGCGGCACCGGGACATCCGGCTACACCTTC. Amino acid sequence: CASSGTGTSGYTF.

V usage is TRBV5-4 and J usage is TRBJ1-1, with 7 bases identical to TRBD1. V shed 4 bases and J 0 bases; nucleotides not matched to a gene: 6. The germline gives CDR1 SGHNT, CDR2 YYREEE (reference sequence). The CDR3 runs to 15 residues. The CDR3 is CASSRGQFMNTEAFF. In DNA, the CDR3 is TGTGCCAGCAGCCGGGGACAGTTCATGAACACTGAAGCTTTCTTT.

The chain recombines TRBV11-2 with TRBJ2-3; TRBD2 is a possible D gene (6 bases). With 5 bases removed from V and 0 bases from J, the gap between germline ends came to 15 bases. Germline loops: CDR1 SGHAT, CDR2 FQNNGV. The CDR3 has 16 residues. The CDR3 region has the DNA TGTGCCAGCAGCATCGGGGACTGGACTAGCACAGATACGCAGTATTTT. It specifies CASSIGDWTSTDTQYF.

The gene calls are TRBV9 and TRBJ2-1; TRBD2 is a possible D gene (5 bases). V lost 0 bases and J 4 bases, leaving 11 bases between the germline ends. Germline CDR1 is SGDLS and CDR2 is YYNGEE. The CDR3 loop spans 15 amino acids. This CDR3 reads CASSVGAELYNEQFF. The CDR3 DNA reads TGTGCCAGCAGCGTAGGAGCGGAGTTATACAATGAGCAGTTCTTC.

The rearrangement links TRBV11-3 to TRBJ2-2, with D possibly TRBD2 on 5 matching bases. The CDR3 is 14 amino acids. V lost 5 bases and J 4 bases, leaving 11 bases between the germline ends. CDR1 is SGHNT, CDR2 YENEEA, per germline. Here the CDR3 DNA reads TGTGCCAGCAGCCCGGGGTGGGGCACCGGGGAGCTGTTTTTT. It specifies CASSPGWGTGELFF.

CDR3 residues: CASSDPHLLAVEAFF. The CDR3 coding sequence is TGTGCCAGCAGTGATCCCCATCTACTTGCGGTGGAAGCTTTCTTT. J is TRBJ1-1 and V is TRBV6-1; D uncertain. Germline V gives CDR1 MNHNS, CDR2 SASEGT. This CDR3 is built from 15 residues. With 3 bases removed from V and 8 bases from J, the gap between germline ends came to 19 bases.

This chain joins TRBV25-1 and TRBJ2-7; TRBD1 is a possible D gene (6 bases). The CDR3 has 14 residues. From germline, CDR1 is MGHDK and CDR2 SYGVNS. Trimming took off 4 bases at V and 3 bases at J, with 13 bases between the two ends. CDR3 region: CASSGKKGVYEQYF. CDR3 nucleotides: TGTGCCAGCAGTGGTAAAAAGGGGGTCTACGAGCAGTACTTC.

This clone was seen more than once but under ten times. The chain uses TRBV6-4 and TRBJ1-2; 11 bases map to TRBD1. Germline V gene sequence: CDR1 MRHNA, CDR2 SNTAGT. Losses at the gene ends were 4 bases for V and 4 bases for J; bases not matched to a gene: 11. CDR3 length: 17 residues. CDR3 DNA sequence: TGTGCCAGCAGTGCGGACAGGGGGCGCAGTCAGAGCTATGGCTACACCTTC. It encodes CASSADRGRSQSYGYTF.

J is TRBJ2-7 and V is TRBV25-1, with 8 bases identical to TRBD2. V dropped 3 bases and J dropped 5; count of bases not matched to a gene: 12. The germline V gene encodes CDR1 MGHDK and CDR2 SYGVNS. This CDR3 has 16 amino acids. The CDR3 DNA follows: TGTGCCAGCAGTGAGGGTTATGTCAAAGCGGGAGACGAGCAGTACTTC. This codes for CASSEGYVKAGDEQYF.

The chain carries TRBV7-9 and TRBJ1-3, with D unclear. The CDR3 runs to 15 residues. Germline V CDR1 and CDR2: SEHNR, FQNEAQ (reference sequence). Trimming cost V 1 base and J 0 bases, with 7 bases left between them. CDR3: CASSLVADSGNTIYF. The CDR3 DNA reads as TGTGCCAGCAGCTTAGTGGCAGACTCTGGAAACACCATATATTTT.

The rearrangement joins TRBV5-1 to TRBJ2-2, with D perhaps matching TRBD2 (5 bases). V lost 6 bases to trimming and J lost 3 bases, with 18 bases between them. Germline V gene sequence: CDR1 SGHRS, CDR2 YFSETQ. The CDR3 is made up of 16 amino acids. The CDR3 nucleotides read TGCGCCAGCACCTATTACGGGCTTAGCGACACCGGGGAGCTGTTTTTT. This encodes CASTYYGLSDTGELFF.

The CDR3 protein is CASSPRPGTHEKLFF. For the CDR3, the DNA is TGTGCCAGCTCACCCCGCCCAGGTACACATGAAAAACTGTTTTTT. J is TRBJ1-4 and V is TRBV18; no clear D gene. Between the trimmed V and J ends, which lost 3 bases and 6 bases, there was a span of 14 bases. Germline V CDR1 and CDR2: KGHSH, LQKENI. CDR3 length equals 15 residues.

The J gene is TRBJ2-7, the V gene TRBV7-2, with a tentative D call TRBD2 (5 bases). Trimming left V 6 bases short and J 2 bases short, with 17 bases between. This CDR3 is 15 amino acids long. Germline-derived CDR1 and CDR2 are SGHTA and FQGNSA. In nucleotides, the CDR3 is TGTGCCAGCAGGGTTCGGGATAGTTTCACCTACGAGCAGTACTTC. Residues: CASRVRDSFTYEQYF.

This chain connects TRBV2 to TRBJ2-7; TRBD2 is a possible D gene (6 bases). The CDR3 runs 14 residues. CDR1 and CDR2 (germline): SNHLY, FYNNEI. The V end was cut by 7 bases, the J end by 4 bases, with 17 bases between. The CDR3 protein is CASTPEQGGYEQYF. The CDR3 DNA reads TGTGCCAGCACCCCAGAGCAGGGAGGATACGAGCAGTACTTC.

The rearrangement links TRBV7-9 to TRBJ1-1, with TRBD1 matching over 7 bases. The J segment lost 8 bases and the V segment lost 3 bases, leaving 9 bases of the junction unmatched. The CDR3 contains 14 residues. Per the germline V gene, CDR1 is SEHNR and CDR2 is FQNEAQ (reference sequence). This CDR3 reads CASSLREKGGEAFF. In DNA, the CDR3 is TGTGCCAGCAGCTTGAGGGAGAAAGGGGGCGAAGCTTTCTTT.

This chain connects TRBV5-1 to TRBJ2-5; no clear D. V was shortened by 2 bases and J by 4 bases, with 9 bases between the two germline ends. CDR1 and CDR2 from the germline V gene are SGHRS and YFSETQ. The CDR3 has 13 residues. CDR3 residues: CASSLNRVETQYF. For the CDR3, the DNA is TGCGCCAGCAGCTTAAATCGGGTAGAGACCCAGTACTTC.